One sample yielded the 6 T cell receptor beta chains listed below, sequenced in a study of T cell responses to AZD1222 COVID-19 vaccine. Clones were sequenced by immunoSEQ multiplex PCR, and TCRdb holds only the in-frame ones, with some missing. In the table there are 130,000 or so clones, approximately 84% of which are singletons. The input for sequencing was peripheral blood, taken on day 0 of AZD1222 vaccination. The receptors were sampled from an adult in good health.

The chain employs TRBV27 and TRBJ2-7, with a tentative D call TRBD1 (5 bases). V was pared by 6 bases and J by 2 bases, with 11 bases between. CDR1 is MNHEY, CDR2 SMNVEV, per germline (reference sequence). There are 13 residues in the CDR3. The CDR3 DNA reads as TGTGCCAGCAGGGGTGTCAGGGCCTACGAGCAGTACTTC. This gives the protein CASRGVRAYEQYF.

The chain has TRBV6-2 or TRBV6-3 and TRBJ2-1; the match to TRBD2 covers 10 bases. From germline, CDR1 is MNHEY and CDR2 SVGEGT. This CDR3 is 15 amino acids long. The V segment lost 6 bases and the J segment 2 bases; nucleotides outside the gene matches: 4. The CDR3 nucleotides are TGTGCCAGCAGCCGGACTAGCGGCGCCTACAATGAGCAGTTCTTC. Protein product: CASSRTSGAYNEQFF.

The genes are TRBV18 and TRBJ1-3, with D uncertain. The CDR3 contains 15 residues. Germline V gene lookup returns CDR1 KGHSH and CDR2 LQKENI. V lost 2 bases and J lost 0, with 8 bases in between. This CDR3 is CASSPAAASGNTIYF. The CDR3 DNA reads TGTGCCAGCTCACCAGCAGCAGCCTCTGGAAACACCATATATTTT.

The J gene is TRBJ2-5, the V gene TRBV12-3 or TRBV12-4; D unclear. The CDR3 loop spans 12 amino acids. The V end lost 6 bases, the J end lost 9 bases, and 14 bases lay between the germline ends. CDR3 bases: TGTGCCAGCAGCCCCGAGGAATCGGCCCAGTACTTC. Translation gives CASSPEESAQYF.

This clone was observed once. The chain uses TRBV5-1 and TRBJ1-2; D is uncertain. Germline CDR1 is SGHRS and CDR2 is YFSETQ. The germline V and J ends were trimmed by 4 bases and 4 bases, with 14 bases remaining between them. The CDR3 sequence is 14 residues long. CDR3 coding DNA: TGCGCCAGCAGCCCAACGAGCAGATCCTATGGCTACACCTTC. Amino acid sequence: CASSPTSRSYGYTF.

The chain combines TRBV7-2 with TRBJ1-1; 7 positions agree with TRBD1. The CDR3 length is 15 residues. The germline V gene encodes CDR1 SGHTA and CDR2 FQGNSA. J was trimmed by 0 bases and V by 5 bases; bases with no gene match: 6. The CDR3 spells CASSGNRGMNTEAFF. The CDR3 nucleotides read TGTGCCAGCAGCGGGAACAGGGGTATGAACACTGAAGCTTTCTTT.